This is a list of T cell receptor beta chains from one sample in a study of post-analysis software for immune sequencing data. TCRdb reprocessed the PCR reads via MiXCR and lists one record per CDR3 protein. The profile shows 740,000 or so distinct CDR3 sequences, roughly 50% of them singletons. Sequenced sample: blood. All receptors derive from a girl aged 5-17 years with multiple sclerosis. Both conserved end residues are part of each CDR3. Fields, in order: CDR3 length, D gene, clone size, V gene, CDR3 protein. A D gene is named only where the DNA matches it firmly. Clone size is not always given. Where it is, it says once, few, many or a class for expanded clones.

cdr3_length: 20; d_call: TRBD2; clone_size: -; v_call: TRBV12-3/TRBV12-4; cdr3_aa: CASSRLGTSGTALTYNEQFF
cdr3_length: 17; d_call: -; clone_size: once; v_call: TRBV6-1; cdr3_aa: CASSEYPPSTGYYGYTF
cdr3_length: 17; d_call: -; clone_size: few; v_call: TRBV15; cdr3_aa: CATSRDWGGIGEETQYF
cdr3_length: 15; d_call: TRBD2; clone_size: -; v_call: TRBV6-5; cdr3_aa: CASSYIAGRQETQYF
cdr3_length: 14; d_call: -; clone_size: -; v_call: TRBV10-3; cdr3_aa: CAISQQREFYEQYF
cdr3_length: 12; d_call: -; clone_size: -; v_call: TRBV25-1; cdr3_aa: CASSETVYEQYF
cdr3_length: 15; d_call: -; clone_size: once; v_call: TRBV5-6; cdr3_aa: CASSLDYGTAYGYTF
cdr3_length: 14; d_call: -; clone_size: few; v_call: TRBV20-1; cdr3_aa: CSALSRGEGEKLFF
cdr3_length: 15; d_call: TRBD1; clone_size: -; v_call: TRBV7-2; cdr3_aa: CASSSGQVTQETQYF
cdr3_length: 15; d_call: -; clone_size: -; v_call: TRBV30; cdr3_aa: CAWSATVPSYNEQFF
cdr3_length: 13; d_call: TRBD1; clone_size: -; v_call: TRBV2; cdr3_aa: CASSDGDRGVAFF
cdr3_length: 13; d_call: TRBD1; clone_size: once; v_call: TRBV20-1; cdr3_aa: CSARVGGTETQYF
cdr3_length: 15; d_call: -; clone_size: -; v_call: TRBV7-2; cdr3_aa: CASSLVGGPNYEQYF
cdr3_length: 19; d_call: TRBD2; clone_size: -; v_call: TRBV20-1; cdr3_aa: CSARAPGLAAKAGPYEQYF
cdr3_length: 14; d_call: -; clone_size: -; v_call: TRBV6-5; cdr3_aa: CASSHPGGGDEQYF
cdr3_length: 14; d_call: TRBD1; clone_size: -; v_call: TRBV20-1; cdr3_aa: CSGWGTGAYNEQFF
cdr3_length: 15; d_call: TRBD2; clone_size: once; v_call: TRBV6-2/TRBV6-3; cdr3_aa: CASSIAGGGFHEQFF
cdr3_length: 15; d_call: -; clone_size: -; v_call: TRBV5-1; cdr3_aa: CASSTKGSGTDTQYF
cdr3_length: 15; d_call: -; clone_size: -; v_call: TRBV10-3; cdr3_aa: CAISEAGHLTDTQYF
cdr3_length: 14; d_call: -; clone_size: once; v_call: TRBV12-5; cdr3_aa: CASGLGTANYGYTF
cdr3_length: 15; d_call: -; clone_size: -; v_call: TRBV9; cdr3_aa: CASSVGGRTPDEQFF
cdr3_length: 18; d_call: TRBD2; clone_size: -; v_call: TRBV12-3/TRBV12-4; cdr3_aa: CASSPYNLLAGSTDTQYF
cdr3_length: 11; d_call: -; clone_size: few; v_call: TRBV20-1; cdr3_aa: CSAGENTEAFF
cdr3_length: 15; d_call: TRBD1; clone_size: -; v_call: TRBV25-1; cdr3_aa: CASSEGQVLQETQYF
cdr3_length: 14; d_call: TRBD2; clone_size: once; v_call: TRBV2; cdr3_aa: CASERGLSYNEQFF
cdr3_length: 13; d_call: -; clone_size: once; v_call: TRBV12-3/TRBV12-4; cdr3_aa: CASSSTVVGEQFF
cdr3_length: 14; d_call: -; clone_size: few; v_call: TRBV5-6; cdr3_aa: CASSFGLTNEKLFF
cdr3_length: 17; d_call: -; clone_size: -; v_call: TRBV7-9; cdr3_aa: CASSLEPGTIFWETQYF
cdr3_length: 15; d_call: -; clone_size: -; v_call: TRBV29-1; cdr3_aa: CSVANRVRPYNEQFF
cdr3_length: 17; d_call: TRBD2; clone_size: -; v_call: TRBV7-8; cdr3_aa: CASSFFFGREDEDTQYF
cdr3_length: 14; d_call: -; clone_size: few; v_call: TRBV29-1; cdr3_aa: CSVEVSGVETEAFF
cdr3_length: 13; d_call: -; clone_size: -; v_call: TRBV14; cdr3_aa: CASGAYSYNEQFF
cdr3_length: 15; d_call: -; clone_size: -; v_call: TRBV5-1; cdr3_aa: CASSLEAGGADTQYF
cdr3_length: 14; d_call: -; clone_size: -; v_call: TRBV20-1; cdr3_aa: CSAKHLWYQETQYF
cdr3_length: 14; d_call: TRBD2; clone_size: -; v_call: TRBV29-1; cdr3_aa: CSAAPPGGLETQYF
cdr3_length: 16; d_call: -; clone_size: -; v_call: TRBV6-2/TRBV6-3; cdr3_aa: CASSYPTGPAYNEQFF
cdr3_length: 16; d_call: TRBD2; clone_size: -; v_call: TRBV5-1; cdr3_aa: CASSEVASGKGNEQFF
cdr3_length: 14; d_call: -; clone_size: few; v_call: TRBV18; cdr3_aa: CASSQRVRTDTQYF
cdr3_length: 16; d_call: -; clone_size: -; v_call: TRBV12-5; cdr3_aa: CASGLADRDSSYEQYF
cdr3_length: 11; d_call: -; clone_size: -; v_call: TRBV6-1; cdr3_aa: CASQGYYEQYF
cdr3_length: 13; d_call: -; clone_size: -; v_call: TRBV3-1; cdr3_aa: CASSQDMGGTQYF
cdr3_length: 12; d_call: -; clone_size: few; v_call: TRBV29-1; cdr3_aa: CSDGGGPYGYTF
cdr3_length: 14; d_call: TRBD1; clone_size: -; v_call: TRBV7-2; cdr3_aa: CASSLATGEDTQYF
cdr3_length: 15; d_call: -; clone_size: few; v_call: TRBV5-1; cdr3_aa: CASSSSHVRDYGYTF
cdr3_length: 13; d_call: -; clone_size: few; v_call: TRBV20-1; cdr3_aa: CSARVAANTEAFF